A single T cell receptor beta chain is shown here with its context. This sample was taken from a study of CD8 T cells in Susac syndrome. Random-hexamer reverse transcription was applied to about 0.5 to 1 ug RNA. Using its own MiXCR run on the immunoSEQ multiplex PCR reads, TCRdb lists one record per CDR3 protein. The sample includes roughly 120,000 distinct CDR3 sequences, around 94% of them seen just once. The CDR3 sequence is 13 residues long. Looked up from germline, CDR1 is SGHVS and CDR2 is FNYEAQ. Trimming left V 5 bases short and J 3 bases short, with 11 bases between. This chain connects TRBV7-6 to TRBJ2-7; no reliable D call. Material for sequencing was CD4+ T cells from PBMCs. The clonotype originates from a human donor in good health. CDR3 sequence reads: CASSTNPGYEQYF. The CDR3 DNA sequence: TGTGCCAGCAGCACGAATCCGGGCTACGAGCAGTACTTC.